The clone carrying this T cell receptor (beta chain) was seen many times. TCRdb recomputed calls from the reads with MiXCR, one row per CDR3 protein. The sample records 200,000 to 300,000 distinct CDR3 sequences, approximately 13% being singletons. This CDR3 is 14 amino acids long. Trimming removed 4 bases from V and 7 bases from J, with 13 bases in between. Germline CDR1 is SGHVS and CDR2 is FNYEAQ. The data derive from a study of T cell repertoires in cytomegalovirus infection. The sample was PBMCs. The TCR comes from a human donor in good health (CMV status not recorded). Some clones in this sample may be carry-over from other donors' samples. The chain carries TRBV7-6 and TRBJ2-2, with no clear D. The CDR3 DNA follows: TGTGCCAGCAGCTCACGGGTTCCCGGCGGGGAGCTGTTTTTT. This encodes CASSSRVPGGELFF.